This TCR beta chain was found in a study of OX40 agonist ivuxolimab in advanced cancers. Background on the whole study: Ivuxolimab was a fully human IgG2 agonistic monoclonal antibody targeting the costimulatory receptor OX40 (CD134). Prior anti-PD-1, anti-PD-L1 or anti-CTLA-4 therapy was permitted, and less than 45% of dose-escalation patients had received checkpoint inhibitors. The purpose of peripheral TCRbeta sequencing was to test whether ivuxolimab changed TCR sequence diversity and led to clonal T-cell expansion. The paper reports the monotherapy dose-escalation portion (N of about 56 patients) of the phase I ivuxolimab trial. Intravenous ivuxolimab was administered to patients every 2 weeks at six dose levels: 0.01, 0.1, 0.3, 1.5, 3 and 10 mg/kg. Of the roughly 52 dose-escalation patients, hepatocellular carcinoma was present in around 20, melanoma in approximately 15, renal cell carcinoma in 9 and head and neck cancer in 9. Three dose-escalation patients achieved partial responses, one with hepatocellular carcinoma and two with cutaneous melanoma. In the dose-escalation cohort, around 80% of patients were male, and the mean age was 60 years with a range of about 20 to 80. The paper as a whole reports these results and caveats: At doses of 0.1 to 3.0 mg/kg, clonal expansion of both CD4+ and CD8+ T cells in blood was seen between baseline and week 6. Low levels of normalized T-cell clonal expansion were also seen in some patients who did not respond. After ivuxolimab, CD8+ T cells had more expanded clones than CD4+ T cells on average. Which antigens the clonally expanded peripheral T cells were specific for was not determined. Partial responders in the 0.1-3.0 mg/kg groups had among the lowest normalized peripheral clonal expansion, especially among CD8+ T cells.

Genomic DNA was extracted from sorted cells for sequencing of the TCRbeta CDR3 region. TCRbeta CDR3 regions were sequenced using the immunoSEQ Assay. Sourced from immuneACCESS, this table was stored by TCRdb with only in-frame sequences that have V and J called. A share of the clones is absent; for the studies checked, an unresolved V gene accounts for under half, and the remainder has no known explanation. The table for this sample lists about 54,000 clones; roughly 90% of them were counted only once. The ten top clones hold 7.5% to 9.5% of the sample. The trial excluded patients who had a history of autoimmune disease or were on systemic immunosuppression. In every dose cohort, peripheral blood was drawn for TCR sequencing at baseline, cycle 4 day 1, and cycle 7 day 1. Samples came from an open-label, multicenter, first-in-human phase I dose-escalation trial of ivuxolimab. Adults with locally advanced or metastatic head and neck squamous cell, hepatocellular, melanoma or renal cell carcinoma were enrolled in the trial. Before TCR sequencing, CD4+ and CD8+ T cells were separately sorted from peripheral blood.

Unmatched junction bases come to 5, with V trimmed by 0 bases and J by 4 bases. There are 15 amino acids in the CDR3, from cysteine to phenylalanine inclusive. Here the CDR3 DNA is all that survives: 45 bases in frame from base 1. As encoded in the germline V gene, CDR1 is MGHRA while CDR2 is YSYEKL. Remarks on this clone: This receptor's antigen is unknown. The sample holds no much larger clone one base away, and base qualities are not on file.

The TCR sequence derives from an adult with an advanced solid tumor such as melanoma, head and neck, liver or kidney cancer. This specimen was CD4+ or CD8+ T cells sorted from blood, taken in a trial of the OX40 agonist ivuxolimab. This chain joins TRBV4-1 to TRBJ2-7, with 8 bases matching TRBD1. The CDR3 is CASSQEDRETYEQYF. The DNA reads as follows: TGCGCCAGCAGCCAAGAGGACAGGGAAACGTACGAGCAGTACTTC.